Here is one TCR beta chain with its context. Libraries were prepared by immunoSEQ multiplex PCR; TCRdb keeps only in-frame clonotypes and omits some of them. The profile shows about 85,000 clones, approximately 91% of them singletons. The sample is drawn from a study of T cell changes during pregnancy in multiple sclerosis. The CDR3 totals 15 residues. The germline V gene has CDR1 LNHNV and CDR2 YYDKDF (reference sequence). V was clipped by 1 base and J by 1 base; unmatched bases: 0. Source: peripheral blood, taken in the first trimester of pregnancy. The chain combines TRBV15 with TRBJ2-2; 7 bases line up with TRBD2. The receptor comes from a female donor with multiple sclerosis, enrolled in a pregnancy study. CDR3 loop: CATSRAGGNTGELFF. The CDR3, as DNA: TGTGCCACCAGCAGAGCGGGAGGGAACACCGGGGAGCTGTTTTTT.